The sequence of this T cell receptor beta chain was determined in a study of identical twins. Study-wide results and limits: In zero-insertion analyses, partial confounding could arise from invariant MAIT and iNKT cells. Its conclusions, products of cross-sectional statistical analysis, did not come from following the same donors. Out-of-frame TCR alpha sharing observed in monozygotic twins exceeded model estimates.

CDR1 is SGHAT, CDR2 FQNNGV, per germline. V lost 5 bases to trimming and J lost 9 bases; unmatched junction nucleotides: 5. The CDR3 extends over 14 amino acids. Comment on this clonotype: What it binds is unknown.

Template switching (which added a universal primer site) was used, and cDNA carried unique molecular identifiers. MiXCR was run by TCRdb on the 5' RACE reads, yielding one entry per CDR3 protein. The sample lists hundreds of thousands of distinct CDR3 sequences; 6.1% were seen once. Sequenced: naive T cells sorted from blood. This TCR came from a young man in good health. The chain has TRBV11-2 and TRBJ2-1; TRBD2 aligns across 12 bases. The CDR3, as DNA: TGTGCCAGCAGCGGACTAGCGGGATCTCGTGAGCAGTTCTTC. Protein sequence: CASSGLAGSREQFF.